This T cell receptor beta chain was documented in a study of memory CD4+ T cells and cytomegalovirus serostatus. Turning to the study itself: Healthy Belgian adult donors included roughly nine CMV-positive and 24 CMV-negative people. General study points: Repertoires predicted CMV serostatus with median bootstrapped AUC of approximately 0.94. Of approximately 150 reported CMV TCRbeta sequences, about 70 were found in memory CD4+ repertoires.

In the authors' workflow: Out-of-frame sequences were removed, leaving a few million distinct TCRbeta sequences. Profiled with immunoSEQ multiplex PCR; TCRdb holds only in-frame clones, not every one. The DNA gave D and trimming, while V, J and clone size come from that table. The repertoire consists of 25,000 to 30,000 clones, with over 70% occurring once and the leading ten covering roughly 0.99%. From germline, CDR1 is MNHNY and CDR2 SVGAGI (reference sequence). The V and J ends lost 8 bases and 0 bases, in that order; junction bases with no gene match: 0. The CDR3 loop spans 13 amino acids. Remarks on this clone: Its antigen remains unknown.

The sort gate was single viable CD3+CD4+CD8-CD45RO+ cells for memory CD4+ T cells. V gene TRBV6-6 combines with J gene TRBJ2-7; 11 positions match TRBD2. Sequencing used memory CD4+ T cells from blood. This TCR was recovered from an adult in good health and CMV-seronegative. This CDR3 reads CASGLAGSYEQYF. DNA of the CDR3: TGTGCCAGCGGACTAGCGGGCTCCTACGAGCAGTACTTC.